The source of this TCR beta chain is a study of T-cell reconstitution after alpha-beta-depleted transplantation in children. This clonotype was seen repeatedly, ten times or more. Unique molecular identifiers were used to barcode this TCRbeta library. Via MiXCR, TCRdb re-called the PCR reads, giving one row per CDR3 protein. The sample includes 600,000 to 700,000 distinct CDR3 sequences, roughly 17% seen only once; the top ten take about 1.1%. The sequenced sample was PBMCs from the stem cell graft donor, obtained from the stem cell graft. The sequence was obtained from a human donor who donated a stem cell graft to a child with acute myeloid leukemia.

The CDR3 loop reads CSASAGASSTDTQYF. In nucleotides, the CDR3 is TGCAGTGCTAGTGCGGGGGCCTCTAGCACAGATACGCAGTATTTT. The V gene is TRBV20-1, the J gene TRBJ2-3, with D maybe TRBD2 (7 bases). Germline CDR1 reads DFQATT; CDR2 reads SNEGSKA (reference sequence). Trimming shortened V by 3 bases and J by 0 bases, and 13 bases separated the two germline ends. This CDR3 has 15 amino acids.